This passage covers 20 T cell receptor beta chains from one sample sequenced in a study of blood T cell repertoires in COVID-19. Clones were read by immunoSEQ multiplex PCR, and TCRdb kept only the in-frame ones, dropping some. Found here are 85,000 to 95,000 clones, approximately 89% of them singletons; the top ten hold approximately 5.2%. Sequencing was carried out using peripheral blood. Receptors were obtained from a woman aged 80 or over with active COVID-19.

CDR3 nucleotide sequence: TGTGCCACCGCAACCGGAGGGACAGGGGTGGTGAGGCAGTACTTC. It is translated as CATATGGTGVVRQYF. This sequence joins TRBV28 and TRBJ2-7; TRBD1 matches 10 bases. V lost 10 bases, J lost 9 bases, and 18 bases stayed unmatched. The CDR3 consists of 15 residues. Germline CDR1 reads MDHEN; CDR2 reads SYDVKM.

V gene TRBV9 combines with J gene TRBJ1-6, with TRBD1 matching 10 bases. J was trimmed by 8 bases and V by 3 bases; bases with no gene match: 8. Germline assignment: CDR1 SGDLS and CDR2 YYNGEE. The CDR3 spans 16 residues. The CDR3 region is CASSEYRDRGYSPLHF. CDR3 DNA sequence: TGTGCCAGCAGCGAGTACCGGGACAGGGGATATTCACCCCTCCACTTT.

This rearrangement joins TRBV7-8 to TRBJ1-2; no firm D call. Trimming pared 5 bases from V and 8 bases from J, leaving 21 bases between. The CDR3 runs 15 residues. Germline values: CDR1 SGHVS, CDR2 FQNEAQ. DNA for the CDR3: TGTGCCAGCAGCCGAGGCGGGATATTAAGGGAAGGCTACACCTTC. Encoded protein: CASSRGGILREGYTF.

V usage is TRBV5-1 and J usage is TRBJ1-2, with D uncertain. Germline lookup yields CDR1 SGHRS and CDR2 YFSETQ. The CDR3 contains 12 residues. V shed 4 bases and J shed 1 base, with 5 bases lying between them. The CDR3 coding sequence is TGCGCCAGCAGCCTTAGTAACTATGGCTACACCTTC. Translating it yields CASSLSNYGYTF.

This chain uses TRBV27 with TRBJ2-1, with 10 positions matching TRBD2. The CDR3 is 13 residues long. J was trimmed by 15 bases and V by 5 bases; bases with no gene match: 10. Germline V CDR1 and CDR2: MNHEY, SMNVEV (reference sequence). The CDR3, as DNA: TGTGCCAGCAGTCTCACCCTAGCGGGAGTCGCGTTCTTC. It is translated as CASSLTLAGVAFF.

The chain recombines TRBV12-3 or TRBV12-4 with TRBJ2-1, with 10 bases that match TRBD2. This CDR3 spans 13 amino acids. J gave up 8 bases and V 4 bases, and 2 bases lay outside the gene matches. CDR3 region: CASSWTSGDEQFF. The CDR3 DNA sequence: TGTGCCAGCAGTTGGACTAGCGGTGATGAGCAGTTCTTC.

This sequence joins TRBV5-4 and TRBJ2-5; D may be TRBD2 (6 bases). Germline V lookup: CDR1 SGHNT, CDR2 YYREEE (reference sequence). The CDR3 extends over 17 amino acids. V was pared by 0 bases and J by 5 bases, with 20 bases between. The CDR3 DNA reads as TGTGCCAGCAGCTTGGATGGGTCCCGGGACTTTCTGGAGACCCAGTACTTC. This sequence encodes CASSLDGSRDFLETQYF.

The rearrangement uses TRBV6-2 or TRBV6-3 and TRBJ2-3; 11 nucleotides agree with TRBD2. Germline values: CDR1 MNHEY, CDR2 SVGEGT. V dropped 5 bases and J dropped 10; count of bases not matched to a gene: 8. The CDR3 is made up of 14 amino acids. CDR3 DNA: TGTGCCAGCAGTAGGGGGACTAGCGGCCCCCCGCAGTATTTT. It yields the protein CASSRGTSGPPQYF.

A single count supports this clone. The V and J genes are TRBV9 and TRBJ2-1, with 10 bases aligning to TRBD2. The germline gives CDR1 SGDLS, CDR2 YYNGEE. V lost 1 base to trimming and J lost 5 bases; unmatched junction nucleotides: 3. This CDR3 has 15 amino acids. For the CDR3, the DNA is TGTGCCAGCAGCGTATCTAGCGGGAGCCACAATGAGCAGTTCTTC. Its protein product is CASSVSSGSHNEQFF. The full variable domain, rest sourced from reference TRBV9 and TRBJ2-1, is DSGVTQTPKHLITATGQRVTLRCSPRSGDLSVYWYQQSLDQGLQFLIQYYNGEERAKGNILERFSAQQFPDLHSELNLSSLELGDSALYFCASSVSSGSHNEQFFGPGTRLTVL.

The chain is built from TRBV19 and TRBJ1-1; D is unclear. The ends were cut back, 7 bases at V and 0 bases at J, with 21 bases in the middle. From germline, CDR1 is LNHDA and CDR2 SQIVND (reference sequence). The CDR3 sequence is 17 residues long. The CDR3 DNA reads TGTGCCAGTACCAAGTCCCCCGGAAGAGGCATGAACACTGAAGCTTTCTTT. Its protein is CASTKSPGRGMNTEAFF.

The V and J genes are TRBV15 and TRBJ1-3; D is ambiguous. The V gene's germline CDR1 is LNHNV and CDR2 YYDKDF (reference sequence). The V end was cut by 0 bases, the J end by 4 bases, with 10 bases between. There are 15 residues in the CDR3. CDR3 bases: TGTGCCACCAGCAGAGACTGGCCCAGGGGAAACACCATATATTTT. As protein: CATSRDWPRGNTIYF.

V and J are TRBV2 and TRBJ2-3, with a tentative D call TRBD2 (6 bases). The CDR3 is 15 amino acids. Germline CDR1 SNHLY, CDR2 FYNNEI. V was trimmed by 7 bases and J by 2 bases, leaving 16 bases between them. The CDR3 coding sequence is TGTGCCAGCATGATGTTCCTAGCGCCCACAGATACGCAGTATTTT. This encodes CASMMFLAPTDTQYF.

The gene calls are TRBV28 and TRBJ1-2; D is possibly TRBD1 (6 bases). The CDR3 runs to 13 residues. CDR1 and CDR2 from the germline V gene are MDHEN and SYDVKM. V lost 6 bases to trimming and J lost 4 bases, with 12 bases between them. The CDR3: CASSDQGLYGYTF. Here the CDR3 DNA reads TGTGCCAGCAGCGACCAGGGGCTCTATGGCTACACCTTC.

The genes are TRBV10-3 and TRBJ1-1; D is unresolved. Deletions cut 6 bases from V and 1 base from J, with 9 bases between. Germline V gene sequence: CDR1 ENHRY, CDR2 SYGVKD. This CDR3 spans 13 amino acids. The CDR3 here is CAISQAGNTEAFF. The CDR3, as DNA: TGTGCCATCAGCCAGGCAGGGAACACTGAAGCTTTCTTT.

The J gene is TRBJ2-5, the V gene TRBV24-1, with a possible D match to TRBD1 (6 bases). Germline CDR1 reads KGHDR; CDR2 reads SFDVKD. The CDR3 totals 13 residues. V was clipped by 5 bases and J by 5 bases, with 11 bases between them. CDR3 residues: CATSGAGVETQYF. The DNA for the CDR3 is TGTGCCACCAGTGGGGCAGGGGTGGAGACCCAGTACTTC.

The CDR3 reads CASSVGPGQGYEQYF. The CDR3 bases are TGTGCCAGCAGCGTAGGGCCAGGGCAAGGATACGAGCAGTACTTC. This chain connects TRBV9 to TRBJ2-7; D possibly corresponds to TRBD1 (5 bases). V lost 0 bases and J lost 4, with 14 bases in between. The length of the CDR3 is 15 residues. The germline CDR1 and CDR2 sequences are SGDLS and YYNGEE.

This clone was seen a single time. CDR3 bases: TGTGCCAGCAGCCGAGGGTCTCACCCGTACTTC. Amino acid sequence: CASSRGSHPYF. This chain connects TRBV28 to TRBJ2-7; D may be TRBD2 (5 bases). CDR3 size: 11 residues. V shed 6 bases and J shed 12 bases, with 15 bases lying between them. Germline V gene lookup returns CDR1 MDHEN and CDR2 SYDVKM.

Regarding this clone: Germline is not matched at one junction end, which may reflect a read error. The V gene is TRBV12-5, the J gene TRBJ2-5, with D perhaps matching TRBD2 (6 bases). Germline loops: CDR1 LGHNT, CDR2 FRNRAP. The CDR3 covers 16 residues. The CDR3 DNA reads as TGTGCTAGTGGCTTGGGGCTACTGGAGGGGAGAGAGACCCAGTACTTC. It encodes CASGLGLLEGRETQYF.

The chain combines TRBV7-2 with TRBJ2-7, with D tentatively TRBD1 (6 bases). The CDR3 loop spans 14 amino acids. V lost 6 bases and J 3 bases, leaving 15 bases between the germline ends. Germline V gene data show CDR1 as SGHTA and CDR2 as FQGNSA. The CDR3 nucleotides are TGTGCCAGCAGTTACCGGACAGATCTCTACGAGCAGTACTTC. Amino acids: CASSYRTDLYEQYF.

The V call is TRBV12-3 or TRBV12-4, the J call TRBJ2-3; D gene ambiguous. This CDR3 is 12 amino acids long. V lost 3 bases and J 6 bases, leaving 7 bases between the germline ends. The CDR3 DNA sequence: TGTGCCAGCAGTTTCTCCGCGGATACGCAGTATTTT. It yields the protein CASSFSADTQYF.